The T cell receptor (beta chain) under discussion was sequenced for a study of human T cells and chemical hapten exposure. The sample holds many counts of this clonotype. Described time point: patch test 1, 2 weeks after DPC sensitization. Treatment described: therapeutic diphenylcyclopropenone sensitization with weekly scalp DPC. In TCRdb, the RACE reads were re-called with MiXCR into one record per CDR3 protein. The sample consists of more than 80,000 distinct CDR3 sequences, 7.5% to 9% of them appearing once. The V end lost 6 bases, the J end lost 4 bases, and 24 bases lay between the germline ends. This CDR3 contains 17 residues. From germline, CDR1 is KGHSH and CDR2 LQKENI.

The chain uses TRBV18 and TRBJ1-2; TRBD1 might be the D (5 bases). The source was whole blood, collected in connection with sensitization to the hapten diphenylcyclopropenone (DPC). The clonotype originates from a woman aged 25-40 years with alopecia areata. Some clones in this sample may be carry-over from other donors' samples. This chain's CDR3 is CASSNGGSLGQGYGYTF. The CDR3 nucleotides read TGTGCCAGCTCGAACGGAGGCTCACTGGGGCAGGGCTATGGCTACACCTTC.